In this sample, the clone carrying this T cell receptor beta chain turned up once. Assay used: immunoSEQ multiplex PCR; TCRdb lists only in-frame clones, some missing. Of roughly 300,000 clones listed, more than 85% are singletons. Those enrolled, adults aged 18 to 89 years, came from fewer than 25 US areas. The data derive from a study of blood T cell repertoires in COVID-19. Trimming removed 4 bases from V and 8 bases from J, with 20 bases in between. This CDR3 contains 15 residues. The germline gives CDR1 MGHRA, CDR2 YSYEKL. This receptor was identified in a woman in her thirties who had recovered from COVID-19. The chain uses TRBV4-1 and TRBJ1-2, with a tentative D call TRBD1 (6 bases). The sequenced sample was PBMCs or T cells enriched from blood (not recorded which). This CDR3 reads CASSLRDTTQRGYTF. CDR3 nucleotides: TGCGCCAGCAGCCTCCGGGACACAACCCAGAGGGGCTACACCTTC.